This T cell receptor beta chain was captured in a study of identical twins. Study outcomes and limitations: The study based its conclusions on cross-sectional statistical analysis and did not follow the same donors. It was out-of-frame TCR alpha sharing in monozygotic twins that models underestimated.

Template switching added a universal primer binding site, and final cDNA carried unique molecular identifiers. TCRdb used MiXCR to reprocess the 5' RACE reads, holding one entry per CDR3 protein. The sample lists hundreds of thousands of distinct CDR3 sequences, over 9% occurring once. V lost 0 bases, J lost 5 bases, and 10 bases lay in between. The CDR3 sequence is 14 residues long. Germline CDR1 SGHRS, CDR2 YFSETQ. Concerning this clonotype: The antigen is unknown.

These sequences were also reported in another study, on yellow fever vaccine responses in identical twins.

The sequence derives from a woman aged 18-30 years in good health. The V and J genes are TRBV5-1 and TRBJ2-3, with D uncertain. Material: PBMCs. This CDR3 is CASSLGPSRDTQYF. In nucleotides, the CDR3 is TGCGCCAGCAGCTTGGGACCGTCTAGAGATACGCAGTATTTT.